This TCR beta chain stems from a study of shared clonotypes between healthy human individuals. Some clones are missing from TCRdb's copy, which holds only in-frame ones; the method was immunoSEQ multiplex PCR. Of roughly 2,300,000 clones detected, 80% to 95% appear once; the ten largest clones hold about 0.36%. In the CD4+ fraction, cells were divided into CD45RA+ naive and CD45RA-negative memory subsets. This CDR3 is built from 17 residues. Per germline, CDR1 MDHEN and CDR2 SYDVKM. The germline V and J ends were trimmed by 2 bases and 5 bases, with 19 bases remaining between them. Sequencing input: naive CD4+ T cells from PBMCs. Regarding subset: CD45RA+ positively selected. The clonotype was recovered from a man younger than 35 in good health. Some clones in this sample may be carry-over from other donors' samples. The V call is TRBV28, the J call TRBJ1-5; unclear D gene. CDR3 coding DNA: TGTGCCAGCAGTTTAAACCTAAAAACAAGGGTTGATCAGCCCCAGCATTTT. This codes for CASSLNLKTRVDQPQHF. Using reference TRBV28 and TRBJ1-5 for the parts outside the CDR3, the full variable domain is DVKVTQSSRYLVKRTGEKVFLECVQDMDHENMFWYRQDPGLGLRLIYFSYDVKMKEKGDIPEGYSVSREKKERFSLILESASTNQTSMYLCASSLNLKTRVDQPQHFGDGTRLSIL.